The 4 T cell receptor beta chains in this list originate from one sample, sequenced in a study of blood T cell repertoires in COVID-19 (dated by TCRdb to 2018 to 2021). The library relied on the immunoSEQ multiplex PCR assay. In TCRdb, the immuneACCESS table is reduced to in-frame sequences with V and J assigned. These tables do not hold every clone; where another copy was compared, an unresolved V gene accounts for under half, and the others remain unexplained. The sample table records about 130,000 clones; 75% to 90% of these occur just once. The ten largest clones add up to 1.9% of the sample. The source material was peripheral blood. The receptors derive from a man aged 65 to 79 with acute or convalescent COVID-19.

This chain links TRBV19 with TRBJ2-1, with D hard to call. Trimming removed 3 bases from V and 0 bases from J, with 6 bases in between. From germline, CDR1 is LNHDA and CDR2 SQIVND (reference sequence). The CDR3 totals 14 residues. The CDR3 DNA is TGTGCCAGTAGTATTCCGGGCTCCTACAATGAGCAGTTCTTC. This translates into CASSIPGSYNEQFF.

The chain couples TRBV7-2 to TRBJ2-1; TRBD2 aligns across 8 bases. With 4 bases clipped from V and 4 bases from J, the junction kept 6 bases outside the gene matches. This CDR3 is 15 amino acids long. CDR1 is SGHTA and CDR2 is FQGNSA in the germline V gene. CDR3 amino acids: CASSSGAGVYNEQFF. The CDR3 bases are TGTGCCAGCAGCTCCGGAGCGGGGGTATACAATGAGCAGTTCTTC. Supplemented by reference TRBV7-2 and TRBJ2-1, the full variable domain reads GAGVSQSPSNKVTEKGKDVELRCDPISGHTALYWYRQSLGQGLEFLIYFQGNSAPDKSGLPSDRFSAERTGGSVSTLTIQRTQQEDSAVYLCASSSGAGVYNEQFFGPGTRLTVL.

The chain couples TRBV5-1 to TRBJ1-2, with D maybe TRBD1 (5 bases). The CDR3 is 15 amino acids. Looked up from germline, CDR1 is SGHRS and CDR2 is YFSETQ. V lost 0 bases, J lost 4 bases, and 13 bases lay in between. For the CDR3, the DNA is TGCGCCAGCAGCTTGGACCGAGACAGATCCTATGGCTACACCTTC. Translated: CASSLDRDRSYGYTF.

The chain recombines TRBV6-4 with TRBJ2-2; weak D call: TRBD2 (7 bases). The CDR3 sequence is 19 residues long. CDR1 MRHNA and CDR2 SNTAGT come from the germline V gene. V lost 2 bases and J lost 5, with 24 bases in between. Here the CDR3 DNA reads TGTGCCAGCAGTGACCCCCGGGAGGACAGCTCCATCCGGACCGGGGAGCTGTTTTTT. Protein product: CASSDPREDSSIRTGELFF.